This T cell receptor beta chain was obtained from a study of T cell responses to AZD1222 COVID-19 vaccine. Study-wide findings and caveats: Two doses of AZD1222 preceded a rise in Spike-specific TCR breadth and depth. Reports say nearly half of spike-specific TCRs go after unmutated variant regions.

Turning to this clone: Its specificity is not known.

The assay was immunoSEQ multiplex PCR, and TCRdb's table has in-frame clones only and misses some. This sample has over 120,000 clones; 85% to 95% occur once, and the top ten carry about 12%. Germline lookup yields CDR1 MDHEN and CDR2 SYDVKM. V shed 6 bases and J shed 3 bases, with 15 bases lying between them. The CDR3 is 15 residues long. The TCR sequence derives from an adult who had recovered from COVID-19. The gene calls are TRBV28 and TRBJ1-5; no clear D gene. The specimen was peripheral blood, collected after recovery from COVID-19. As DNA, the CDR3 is TGTGCCAGCAGCCTCACCGGACTGAACAATCAGCCCCAGCATTTT. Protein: CASSLTGLNNQPQHF.